This is a list of T cell receptor beta chains from one sample in a study of T cells after posttransplantation cyclophosphamide. The table came from immunoSEQ multiplex PCR; TCRdb's copy has only in-frame clones and leaves some out. The sample carries just under 20,000 clones, roughly 87% recorded once. Sequencing was performed on PBMCs, taken after allogeneic stem cell transplant with posttransplant cyclophosphamide. The receptor set was obtained from a female patient between 40 and 50 years old who received an allogeneic stem cell transplant from a related donor, was CMV-positive, and had no GVHD. Some T cells may be the graft donor's. CDR3s include the opening cysteine and the closing phenylalanine or tryptophan. A D gene is named only where the DNA matches it firmly. Clone size appears in some rows only: once, few, many, or a class for an expanded clone.

TRBD1	TRBV28	once	TRBJ2-1	CASSPWTGVSSYNEQFF	TGTGCCAGCAGTCCCTGGACAGGGGTGAGCTCCTACAATGAGCAGTTCTTC
TRBD2	TRBV11-2	-	TRBJ2-1	CASSLVPLAGGYEQFF	TGTGCCAGCAGCTTAGTCCCTCTAGCGGGAGGTTATGAGCAGTTCTTC
TRBD2	TRBV9	-	TRBJ2-7	CASSVGPERDVYEQYF	TGTGCCAGCAGCGTAGGCCCCGAGCGGGATGTATACGAGCAGTACTTC
TRBD2	TRBV4-3	once	TRBJ2-2	CASSLEAGLFTGELFF	TGCGCCAGCAGCCTGGAAGCGGGACTCTTTACCGGGGAGCTGTTTTTT
TRBD2	TRBV27	once	TRBJ2-7	CASSFQGLAGASYEQYF	TGTGCCAGCAGTTTTCAGGGACTAGCGGGAGCCTCCTACGAGCAGTACTTC
TRBD1	TRBV27	-	TRBJ1-3	CASSSFSDRRPGNTIYF	TGTGCCAGCAGTTCATTCTCGGACAGGAGGCCTGGAAACACCATATATTTT
TRBD1	TRBV27	-	TRBJ1-4	CASSLFTGGSEKLFF	TGTGCCAGCAGTTTATTTACAGGGGGTTCTGAAAAACTGTTTTTT
-	TRBV7-2	few	TRBJ1-1	CASSYRHDTEAFF	TGTGCCAGCAGCTATAGACATGACACTGAAGCTTTCTTT
TRBD2	TRBV27	once	TRBJ2-5	CASSLLAGETQYF	TGTGCCAGCAGTTTACTAGCGGGAGAGACCCAGTACTTC
TRBD2	TRBV9	-	TRBJ2-1	CASSVASGMGNEQFF	TGTGCCAGCAGCGTAGCTAGCGGGATGGGGAATGAGCAGTTCTTC
-	TRBV12-5	-	TRBJ1-1	CASGETGQNTEAFF	TGTGCTAGTGGTGAAACGGGACAGAACACTGAAGCTTTCTTT
-	TRBV27	-	TRBJ2-1	CASSPWTGRKGEQFF	TGTGCCAGCAGTCCCTGGACTGGTCGAAAAGGTGAGCAGTTCTTC
-	TRBV13	-	TRBJ2-1	CASSPNRGLSSYNEQFF	TGTGCCAGCAGCCCGAACCGAGGGCTGAGCTCCTACAATGAGCAGTTCTTC
-	TRBV10-3	-	TRBJ1-2	CAISELANRVQNGYTF	TGTGCCATCAGTGAACTCGCCAACAGGGTTCAGAATGGCTACACCTTC
TRBD2	TRBV10-1	-	TRBJ2-7	CASSESIGRYEQYF	TGCGCCAGCAGTGAGTCAATCGGGAGGTACGAGCAGTACTTC
TRBD1	TRBV10-3	-	TRBJ1-2	CAISDSQGGYGYTF	TGTGCCATCAGTGACTCACAGGGGGGCTATGGCTACACCTTC
-	TRBV21-1	-	TRBJ1-5	CASSKDDGRSRPQHF	TGTGCCAGCAGCAAAGATGACGGGAGGTCCAGGCCCCAGCATTTT
TRBD1	TRBV18	-	TRBJ1-5	CASSQDRDQPQHF	TGTGCCAGCTCACAGGACAGGGATCAGCCCCAGCATTTT
-	TRBV10-3	-	TRBJ2-1	CAISPRRDSNNEQFF	TGTGCCATCAGTCCCAGGCGAGACAGCAACAATGAGCAGTTCTTC
-	TRBV28	-	TRBJ2-1	CASSLGTREQFF	TGTGCCAGCAGTTTAGGGACTCGTGAGCAGTTCTTC
-	TRBV13	-	TRBJ2-7	CASSSSSRDEQYF	TGTGCCAGCAGCTCATCGAGTCGCGACGAGCAGTACTTC
-	TRBV6-5	-	TRBJ1-2	CASSYGRTAYGYTF	TGTGCCAGCAGTTACGGCCGGACTGCCTATGGCTACACCTTC
-	TRBV7-3	once	TRBJ2-1	CASSRNRITNEQFF	TGTGCCAGCAGCAGGAACAGGATTACCAATGAGCAGTTCTTC
-	TRBV27	-	TRBJ1-5	CASRDPGYGNQPQHF	TGTGCCAGCAGAGACCCGGGGTATGGCAATCAGCCCCAGCATTTT
-	TRBV7-9	-	TRBJ1-5	CASSLMGGNQPQHF	TGTGCCAGCAGCTTAATGGGGGGAAATCAGCCCCAGCATTTT
-	TRBV2	-	TRBJ1-5	CASSGRGEAWNQPQHF	TGTGCCAGCTCGGGGAGGGGAGAAGCTTGGAATCAGCCCCAGCATTTT
TRBD1	TRBV4-3	-	TRBJ2-5	CASSQGDRGRKETQYF	TGCGCCAGCAGCCAGGGGGACAGGGGGCGGAAGGAGACCCAGTACTTC
-	TRBV30	-	TRBJ2-7	CAWRGIAYYEQYF	TGTGCCTGGAGGGGTATAGCGTACTACGAGCAGTACTTC
-	TRBV29-1	-	TRBJ2-1	CSSGLASNNEQFF	TGCAGCTCCGGGCTAGCGTCTAACAATGAGCAGTTCTTC
-	TRBV6-5	few	TRBJ1-4	CASSYRGGNEKLFF	TGTGCCAGCAGTTACAGGGGAGGGAATGAAAAACTGTTTTTT
-	TRBV9	-	TRBJ2-7	CASSETGTPIYEQYF	TGTGCCAGCAGCGAAACCGGGACACCCATCTACGAGCAGTACTTC
TRBD1	TRBV6-4	-	TRBJ2-3	CASRTGQGGHLTDTQYF	TGTGCCAGCAGAACCGGACAGGGAGGTCACCTCACAGATACGCAGTATTTT
TRBD2	TRBV29-1	-	TRBJ2-2	CSVVGDAAGAGGELFF	TGCAGCGTCGTGGGGGACGCAGCGGGAGCGGGCGGGGAGCTGTTTTTT
-	TRBV28	-	TRBJ1-2	CASSIQGLYGYTF	TGTGCCAGCAGCATACAGGGCCTATATGGCTACACCTTC
-	TRBV28	-	TRBJ1-2	CASRLSANYGYTF	TGTGCCAGCAGACTGAGCGCTAACTATGGCTACACCTTC
-	TRBV7-2	-	TRBJ1-1	CASSLDSMNTEAFF	TGTGCCAGCAGCTTAGACAGCATGAACACTGAAGCTTTCTTT
-	TRBV5-1	-	TRBJ2-7	CASSLGQGPFSYEQYF	TGCGCCAGCAGCCTCGGGCAGGGCCCTTTCTCCTACGAGCAGTACTTC
TRBD1	TRBV6-1	-	TRBJ1-5	CASSEVFGTGSLGNQPQHF	TGTGCCAGCAGTGAAGTGTTCGGGACAGGGAGTTTGGGAAATCAGCCCCAGCATTTT